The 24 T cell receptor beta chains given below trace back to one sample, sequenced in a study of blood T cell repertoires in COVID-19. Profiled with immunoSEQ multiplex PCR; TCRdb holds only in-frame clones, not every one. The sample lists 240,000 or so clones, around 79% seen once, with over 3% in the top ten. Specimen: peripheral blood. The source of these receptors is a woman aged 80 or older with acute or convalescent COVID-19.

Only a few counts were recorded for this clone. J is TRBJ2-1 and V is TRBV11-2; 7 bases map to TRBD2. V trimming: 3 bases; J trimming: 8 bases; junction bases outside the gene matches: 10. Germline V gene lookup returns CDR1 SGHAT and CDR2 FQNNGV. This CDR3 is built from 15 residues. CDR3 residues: CASSLWAGGSDEQFF. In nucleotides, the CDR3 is TGTGCCAGCAGCTTGTGGGCCGGGGGGTCGGATGAGCAGTTCTTC.

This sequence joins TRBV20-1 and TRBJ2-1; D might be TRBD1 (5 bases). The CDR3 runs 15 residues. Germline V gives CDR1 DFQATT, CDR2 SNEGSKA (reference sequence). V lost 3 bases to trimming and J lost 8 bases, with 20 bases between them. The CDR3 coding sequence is TGCAGTGCTAGTAGCAGGGTCAAAAATTCAGATGAGCAGTTCTTC. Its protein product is CSASSRVKNSDEQFF.

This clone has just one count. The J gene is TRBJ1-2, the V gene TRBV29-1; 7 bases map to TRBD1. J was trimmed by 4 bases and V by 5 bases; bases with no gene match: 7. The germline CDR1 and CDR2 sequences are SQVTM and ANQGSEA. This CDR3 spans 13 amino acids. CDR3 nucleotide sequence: TGCAGCGTTACACAGGGGCTCGGCTATGGCTACACCTTC. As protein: CSVTQGLGYGYTF.

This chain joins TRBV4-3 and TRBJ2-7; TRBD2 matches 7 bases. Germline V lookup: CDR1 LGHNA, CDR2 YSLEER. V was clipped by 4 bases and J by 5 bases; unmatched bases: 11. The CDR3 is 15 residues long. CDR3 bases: TGCGCCAGCAGCCGCGGGGGAGGGGTTGCCCACGAGCAGTACTTC. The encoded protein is CASSRGGGVAHEQYF.

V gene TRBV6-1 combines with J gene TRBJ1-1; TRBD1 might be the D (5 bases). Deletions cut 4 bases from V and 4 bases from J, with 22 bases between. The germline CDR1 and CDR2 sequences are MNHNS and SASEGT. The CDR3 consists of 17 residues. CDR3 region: CASSVNWAGNRGTEAFF. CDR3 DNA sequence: TGTGCCAGCAGTGTTAACTGGGCAGGGAATCGTGGCACTGAAGCTTTCTTT.

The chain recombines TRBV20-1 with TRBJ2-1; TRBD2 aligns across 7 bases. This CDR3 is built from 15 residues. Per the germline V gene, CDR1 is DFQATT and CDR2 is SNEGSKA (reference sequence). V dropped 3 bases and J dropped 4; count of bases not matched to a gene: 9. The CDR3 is CSASRDGRSYNEQFF. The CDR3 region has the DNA TGCAGTGCTAGTAGGGACGGGAGGAGTTACAATGAGCAGTTCTTC.

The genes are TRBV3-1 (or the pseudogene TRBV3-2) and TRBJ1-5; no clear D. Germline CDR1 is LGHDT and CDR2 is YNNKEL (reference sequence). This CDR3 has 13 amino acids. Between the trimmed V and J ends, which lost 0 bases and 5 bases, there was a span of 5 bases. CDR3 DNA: TGTGCCAGCAGCCAAGACGTCCATCAGCCCCAGCATTTT. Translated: CASSQDVHQPQHF.

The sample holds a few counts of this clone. The CDR3, as DNA: TGCGCCAGCAGCTTAGGGGACTTTAACTATGGCTACACCTTC. Amino acids: CASSLGDFNYGYTF. The chain joins TRBV5-1 to TRBJ1-2, with D possibly TRBD1 on 5 matching bases. This CDR3 has 14 residues. Germline lookup yields CDR1 SGHRS and CDR2 YFSETQ. The ends were cut back, 2 bases at V and 1 base at J, with 9 bases in the middle.

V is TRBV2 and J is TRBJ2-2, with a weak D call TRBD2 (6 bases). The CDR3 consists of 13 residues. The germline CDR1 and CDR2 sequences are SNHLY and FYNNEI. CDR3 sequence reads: CASGGSGTGELFF. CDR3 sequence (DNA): TGTGCAAGCGGCGGCAGCGGGACCGGGGAGCTGTTTTTT.

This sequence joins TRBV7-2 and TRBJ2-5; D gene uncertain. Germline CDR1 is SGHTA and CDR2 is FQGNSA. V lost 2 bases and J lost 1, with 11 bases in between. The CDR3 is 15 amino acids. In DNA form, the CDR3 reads TGTGCCAGCAGCTTATTGCGGTCGACCCAAGAGACCCAGTACTTC. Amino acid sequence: CASSLLRSTQETQYF. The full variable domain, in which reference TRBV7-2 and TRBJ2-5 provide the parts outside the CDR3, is GAGVSQSPSNKVTEKGKDVELRCDPISGHTALYWYRQSLGQGLEFLIYFQGNSAPDKSGLPSDRFSAERTGGSVSTLTIQRTQQEDSAVYLCASSLLRSTQETQYFGPGTRLLVL.

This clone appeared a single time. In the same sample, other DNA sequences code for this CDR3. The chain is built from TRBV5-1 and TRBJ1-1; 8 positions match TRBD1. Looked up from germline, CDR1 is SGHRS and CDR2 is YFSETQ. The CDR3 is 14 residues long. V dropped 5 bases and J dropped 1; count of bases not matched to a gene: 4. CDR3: CASSEQGGNTEAFF. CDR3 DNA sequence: TGCGCCAGCAGTGAACAGGGGGGGAACACTGAAGCTTTCTTT.

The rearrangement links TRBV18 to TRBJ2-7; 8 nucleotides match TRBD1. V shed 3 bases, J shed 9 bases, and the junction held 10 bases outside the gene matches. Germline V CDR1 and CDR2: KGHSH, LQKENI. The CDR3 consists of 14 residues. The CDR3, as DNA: TGTGCCAGCTCACCTAGCTCTCAGGGGGCGGTGCAGTACTTC. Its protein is CASSPSSQGAVQYF.

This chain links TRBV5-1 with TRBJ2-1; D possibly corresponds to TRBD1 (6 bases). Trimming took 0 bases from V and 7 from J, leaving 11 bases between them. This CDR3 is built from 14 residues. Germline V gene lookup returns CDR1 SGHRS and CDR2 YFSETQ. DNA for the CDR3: TGCGCCAGCAGCTTGGGGACAGTAGGAAATGAGCAGTTCTTC. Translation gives CASSLGTVGNEQFF.

The CDR3 coding sequence is TGCAGTGCTAGTTTACAGGGTGAAGCTTTCTTT. Translated, it gives CSASLQGEAFF. This rearrangement joins TRBV20-1 to TRBJ1-1; tentatively, D is TRBD1 (6 bases). CDR3 length: 11 residues. Germline loops: CDR1 DFQATT, CDR2 SNEGSKA (reference sequence). V lost 3 bases and J lost 7, with 9 bases in between.

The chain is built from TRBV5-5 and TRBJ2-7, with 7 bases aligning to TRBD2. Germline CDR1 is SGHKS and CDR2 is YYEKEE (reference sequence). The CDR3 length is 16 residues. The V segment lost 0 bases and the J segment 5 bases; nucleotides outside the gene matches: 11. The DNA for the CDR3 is TGTGCCAGCAGCTTGGATTACTGGCGGGAGTACCACGAGCAGTACTTC. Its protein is CASSLDYWREYHEQYF.

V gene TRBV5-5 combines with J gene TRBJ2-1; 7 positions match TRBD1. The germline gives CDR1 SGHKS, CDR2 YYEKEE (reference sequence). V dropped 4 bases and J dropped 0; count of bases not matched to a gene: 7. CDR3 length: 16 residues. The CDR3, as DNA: TGTGCCAGCAGCATCTCGGACAGGCACTCCTACAATGAGCAGTTCTTC. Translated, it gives CASSISDRHSYNEQFF.

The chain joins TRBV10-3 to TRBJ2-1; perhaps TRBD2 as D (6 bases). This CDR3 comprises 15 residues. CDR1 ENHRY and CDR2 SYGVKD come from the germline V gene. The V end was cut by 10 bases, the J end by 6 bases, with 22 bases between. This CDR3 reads CATQSRVAELNEQFF. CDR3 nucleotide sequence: TGTGCCACTCAGTCGAGGGTAGCGGAACTCAATGAGCAGTTCTTC.

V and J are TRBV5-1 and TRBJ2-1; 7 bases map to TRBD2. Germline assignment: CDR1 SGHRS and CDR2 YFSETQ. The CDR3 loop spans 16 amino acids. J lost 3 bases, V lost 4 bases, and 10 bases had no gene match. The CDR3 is CASSAPLSGVYNEQFF. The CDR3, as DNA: TGCGCCAGCAGCGCCCCACTGAGCGGGGTCTACAATGAGCAGTTCTTC.

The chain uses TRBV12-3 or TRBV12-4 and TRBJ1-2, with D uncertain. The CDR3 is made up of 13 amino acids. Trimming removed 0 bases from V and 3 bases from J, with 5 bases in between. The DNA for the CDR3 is TGTGCCAGCAGTTTAGCCACAGACTATGGCTACACCTTC. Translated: CASSLATDYGYTF.

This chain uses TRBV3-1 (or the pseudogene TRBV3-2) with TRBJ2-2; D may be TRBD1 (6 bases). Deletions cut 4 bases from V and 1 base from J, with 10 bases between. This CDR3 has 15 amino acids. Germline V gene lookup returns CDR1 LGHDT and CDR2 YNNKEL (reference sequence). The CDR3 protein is CASSPTGGNTGELFF. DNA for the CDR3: TGTGCCAGCAGCCCGACAGGAGGGAACACCGGGGAGCTGTTTTTT.

CDR3 DNA: TGTGCCAGCAGCCAAGTGGGGGGATATAATTCACCCCTCCACTTT. Protein sequence: CASSQVGGYNSPLHF. This sequence joins TRBV3-1 (or the pseudogene TRBV3-2) and TRBJ1-6; possible D gene TRBD1, 5 bases. Germline V lookup: CDR1 LGHDT, CDR2 YNNKEL (reference sequence). Trimming took off 1 base at V and 4 bases at J, with 8 bases between the two ends. CDR3 size: 15 residues.

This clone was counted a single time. The CDR3 sequence is CASRASRGNTEAFF. DNA for the CDR3: TGCGCCAGCCGTGCGTCCCGGGGGAACACTGAAGCTTTCTTT. The chain has TRBV5-1 and TRBJ1-1; no reliable D call. The CDR3 has 14 amino acids. V lost 7 bases and J 1 base, leaving 14 bases between the germline ends. CDR1 is SGHRS and CDR2 is YFSETQ in the germline V gene.

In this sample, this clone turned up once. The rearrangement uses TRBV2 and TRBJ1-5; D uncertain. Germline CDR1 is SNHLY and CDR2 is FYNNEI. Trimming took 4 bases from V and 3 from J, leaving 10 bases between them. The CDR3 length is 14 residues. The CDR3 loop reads CASSVGRDNQPQHF. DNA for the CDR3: TGTGCCAGCAGTGTCGGGAGGGACAATCAGCCCCAGCATTTT.

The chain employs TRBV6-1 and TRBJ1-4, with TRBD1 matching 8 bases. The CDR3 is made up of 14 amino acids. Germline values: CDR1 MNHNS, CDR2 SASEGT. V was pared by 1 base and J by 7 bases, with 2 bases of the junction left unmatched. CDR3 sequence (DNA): TGTGCCAGCAGTGAAGGGACAGGGAGTGAAAAACTGTTTTTT. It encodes CASSEGTGSEKLFF.